This T cell receptor (beta chain) was identified during a study of Ad26.COV2.S vaccination and SARS-CoV-2 variants. Notes on the study in general: Possible underestimation of total T cell responses by the TCR breadth and depth analyses was noted.

The CDR3 is 12 amino acids. The V end was cut by 3 bases, the J end by 5 bases, with 7 bases between. Germline V gene data show CDR1 as SGHTA and CDR2 as FQGNSA. Measured with immunoSEQ multiplex PCR; TCRdb has only the in-frame clones, and not every one. Counted here are around 450,000 clones, 89% occurring once; the ten biggest clones make up roughly 2.5%. Treatment in this sample: 19 received Ad26.COV2.S at low or high dose, single or two shots; about 5 received placebo; per-sample allocation not given. Collection of the samples took place on day 63 after the first injection of vaccine or placebo. Donor was an adult aged 18-55 years in Boston. About this clone: Its matching antigen is unknown. The sample holds other DNA sequences that translate to the same CDR3.

Material: peripheral blood, obtained in a trial of Ad26.COV2.S vaccine versus placebo. The chain carries TRBV7-2 and TRBJ2-5, with D unresolved. This TCR derives from a person aged 18-65 years who received the Ad26.COV2.S COVID-19 vaccine or a placebo. The CDR3 DNA follows: TGTGCCAGCAGCTTGCTGCTGGAGACCCAGTACTTC. Protein: CASSLLLETQYF.